The present T cell receptor beta chain was sequenced within a study of T cells in Graves' hyperthyroidism and ophthalmopathy. The study left out patients who had uncontrolled infection, other autoimmune disease, pregnancy or lactation. Each diagnosis drew on symptoms, thyroxine, TRAb, thyroid ultrasound and orbital computed tomography findings. V shed 5 bases and J 2 bases; nucleotides not matched to a gene: 5. The CDR3 covers 16 residues. This clonotype showed up many times. The antigen remains unidentified. RNA transcripts were the template for amplifying TCR beta CDR3 regions. The primer set for the first-round RT-PCR of the TCR CDR3 was HTBI. TCRdb redid the calling of the multiplex PCR reads with MiXCR, one entry per CDR3 protein. The table shows 410,000 or so distinct CDR3 sequences, with approximately 14% occurring only once. Study-wide points: Ophthalmopathy was identified by the model a median roughly six months ahead of onset.

The clonotype originates from a man aged 18 to 29 with Graves' ophthalmopathy. Sequencing used blood. V gene TRBV12-3 or TRBV12-4 combines with J gene TRBJ2-7; TRBD2 aligns across 14 bases. In DNA form, the CDR3 reads TGTGCCAGCAGTCCGAGGGGACTAGCGGGGGCCTACGAGCAGTACTTC. It is translated as CASSPRGLAGAYEQYF.